The 21 T cell receptor beta chains below come from one sample, sequenced in a study of shared clonotypes between healthy human individuals. Measured with immunoSEQ multiplex PCR; TCRdb has only the in-frame clones, and not every one. The table includes roughly 700,000 clones, roughly 70% detected once. The sequencing sample was made of memory CD4+ T cells sorted from blood. This sample's subset: CD45RA-negative fraction. All receptors derive from a woman between 25 and 40 years old in good health.

The rearrangement uses TRBV28 and TRBJ2-5, with 7 nucleotides matching TRBD1. From germline, CDR1 is MDHEN and CDR2 SYDVKM. CDR3 length: 15 residues. The junction had 8 bases not matched to a gene; V was cut back by 4 bases and J by 3 bases. The CDR3 here is CASSSPGTAEETQYF. DNA of the CDR3: TGTGCCAGCAGTTCCCCCGGGACAGCTGAAGAGACCCAGTACTTC.

CDR3 loop: CASSPGTGEGEQYF. CDR3 DNA sequence: TGTGCCAGCTCACCCGGGACAGGGGAAGGCGAGCAGTACTTC. The chain recombines TRBV18 with TRBJ2-7; 10 nucleotides line up with TRBD1. The CDR3 is 14 residues long. V lost 3 bases and J lost 6; bases outside the gene matches: 5. CDR1 and CDR2 from the germline V gene are KGHSH and LQKENI.

CDR3 loop: CASSLGGTYNSPLHF. The CDR3, as DNA: TGTGCCAGCAGTTTGGGAGGGACCTATAATTCACCCCTCCACTTT. This rearrangement joins TRBV28 to TRBJ1-6; no clear D gene. The germline V gene has CDR1 MDHEN and CDR2 SYDVKM. V gave up 3 bases and J gave up 2 bases, with 8 bases separating them. The CDR3 has 15 residues.

This chain links TRBV14 with TRBJ2-3; D is unresolved. The CDR3 length is 15 residues. Trimming pared 4 bases from V and 2 bases from J, leaving 13 bases between. Germline V gives CDR1 SGHDN, CDR2 FVKESK. The CDR3 sequence is CASSPQYGPTDTQYF. The CDR3 DNA follows: TGTGCCAGCAGCCCCCAGTATGGTCCCACAGATACGCAGTATTTT.

The chain combines TRBV10-3 with TRBJ2-2; the match to TRBD2 covers 7 bases. Losses at the gene ends were 0 bases for V and 1 base for J; bases not matched to a gene: 2. The CDR3 length is 16 residues. CDR1 ENHRY and CDR2 SYGVKD come from the germline V gene. The CDR3 loop reads CAISESGGLNTGELFF. The CDR3 bases are TGTGCCATCAGTGAGTCGGGAGGGTTGAACACCGGGGAGCTGTTTTTT.

The chain couples TRBV11-2 to TRBJ2-7; TRBD2 matches 10 bases. Looked up from germline, CDR1 is SGHAT and CDR2 is FQNNGV. Trimming at V came to 5 bases and at J to 7 bases, leaving 5 bases not matched to a gene. CDR3 length: 13 amino acids. The CDR3 coding sequence is TGTGCCAGCAGCCGGGGACTAGCGCTGGAGCAGTACTTC. This gives the protein CASSRGLALEQYF.

A word on this clone: Other DNA sequences in this specimen translate into the identical CDR3. The chain joins TRBV5-1 to TRBJ2-1, with TRBD1 identical over 7 bases. This CDR3 region has 14 residues. Looked up from germline, CDR1 is SGHRS and CDR2 is YFSETQ. Trimming took 3 bases from V and 4 from J; bases not matched to a gene: 4. The CDR3 DNA follows: TGCGCCAGCAGCTCCGGGACAGAATACAATGAGCAGTTCTTC. This translates into CASSSGTEYNEQFF.

The chain links TRBV18 to TRBJ2-1, with 10 positions matching TRBD1. The CDR3 runs 16 residues. J gave up 4 bases and V 4 bases, and 7 bases lay outside the gene matches. Germline CDR1 is KGHSH and CDR2 is LQKENI. This chain's CDR3 is CASSLRTGGFYNEQFF. For the CDR3, the DNA is TGTGCCAGCTCACTCCGGACAGGGGGATTTTACAATGAGCAGTTCTTC.

This clone showed up just a few times. The CDR3, as DNA: TGTGCCAGCTCACTCGGGAGCGGGCGGATTGAGTACTTC. This translates into CASSLGSGRIEYF. The chain has TRBV18 and TRBJ2-7; the D gene is possibly TRBD2 (6 bases). Between the trimmed V and J ends, which lost 4 bases and 11 bases, there was a span of 18 bases. Germline V gives CDR1 KGHSH, CDR2 LQKENI. CDR3 length equals 13 residues.

This clone was observed once. This sequence joins TRBV27 and TRBJ2-2; 8 bases map to TRBD2. The V gene end was trimmed by 3 bases and the J gene end by 2 bases; junction bases not matched to a gene: 5. CDR3 length: 16 amino acids. Germline V gene lookup returns CDR1 MNHEY and CDR2 SMNVEV (reference sequence). The chain's CDR3 is CASSFRLALNTGELFF. The CDR3 DNA reads TGTGCCAGCAGTTTTCGACTAGCGCTAAACACCGGGGAGCTGTTTTTT.

The CDR3 reads CASSLASGVKETQYF. DNA for the CDR3: TGTGCCAGCAGCTTAGCTAGCGGGGTAAAAGAGACCCAGTACTTC. The genes are TRBV7-9 and TRBJ2-5, with 8 positions matching TRBD2. Germline CDR1 is SEHNR and CDR2 is FQNEAQ (reference sequence). This CDR3 contains 15 residues. With 0 bases clipped from V and 3 bases from J, the junction kept 3 bases outside the gene matches.

This rearrangement joins TRBV9 to TRBJ2-1, with 8 bases matching TRBD2. V shed 0 bases and J 3 bases; nucleotides not matched to a gene: 2. CDR1 is SGDLS, CDR2 YYNGEE, per germline. The CDR3 spans 15 residues. CDR3 sequence (DNA): TGTGCCAGCAGCGTAGGGGCGGGAGGCTACAATGAGCAGTTCTTC. This codes for CASSVGAGGYNEQFF.

The V gene is TRBV9, the J gene TRBJ1-2, with a possible D match to TRBD1 (5 bases). CDR3 length: 13 residues. Germline V CDR1 and CDR2: SGDLS, YYNGEE. Between the trimmed V and J ends, which lost 4 bases and 3 bases, there was a span of 10 bases. CDR3 coding DNA: TGTGCCAGCAGCCCCAGAGGGGACTATGGCTACACCTTC. It translates to CASSPRGDYGYTF.

This clone showed up just a few times. The chain couples TRBV28 to TRBJ1-2, with D possibly TRBD1 on 6 matching bases. Germline CDR1 and CDR2: MDHEN and SYDVKM. V was cut by 7 bases and J by 5 bases, with 14 bases left in between. This CDR3 is built from 13 residues. CDR3 DNA: TGTGCCAGCACCCTGGGGCAGGGGTATGGCTACACCTTC. Protein product: CASTLGQGYGYTF.

This clone was detected once. The chain couples TRBV5-8 to TRBJ2-3, with D possibly called TRBD1 or TRBD2 (6 bases each). Trimming took off 4 bases at V and 11 bases at J, with 17 bases between the two ends. CDR3 length: 13 amino acids. The V gene's germline CDR1 is SGHTS and CDR2 YDEGEE. The CDR3 nucleotides read TGTGCCAGCAGCGGAGGGGGGCTTCGTGTGCAGTATTTT. It codes for CASSGGGLRVQYF.

This clone was found a few times. The chain couples TRBV29-1 to TRBJ2-1; D remains ambiguous. Germline V gene data show CDR1 as SQVTM and CDR2 as ANQGSEA. The CDR3 extends over 12 amino acids. V gave up 7 bases and J gave up 9 bases, with 16 bases separating them. CDR3 loop: CSGTLVRSEQFF. The CDR3 nucleotides read TGCAGCGGGACCCTAGTGAGAAGTGAGCAGTTCTTC.

This chain connects TRBV10-2 to TRBJ2-7; a weak D match, TRBD2 (5 bases). The CDR3 is made up of 13 amino acids. CDR1 and CDR2 from the germline V gene are WSHSY and SAAADI. The CDR3 loop is CAAGLQQSYEQYF. DNA for the CDR3: TGCGCAGCCGGACTGCAACAATCCTACGAGCAGTACTTC.

The chain joins TRBV7-8 to TRBJ2-5, with TRBD2 matching over 12 bases. Germline CDR1 reads SGHVS; CDR2 reads FQNEAQ. The length of the CDR3 is 16 residues. V lost 5 bases to trimming and J lost 5 bases; unmatched junction nucleotides: 9. CDR3 loop: CASSTRTSGMGETQYF. The CDR3 nucleotides read TGTGCCAGCAGCACAAGGACTAGCGGGATGGGGGAGACCCAGTACTTC.

The chain is built from TRBV11-3 and TRBJ2-6, with no clear D. Trimming pared 2 bases from V and 13 bases from J, leaving 9 bases between. The CDR3 sequence is 12 residues long. Germline V gives CDR1 SGHNT, CDR2 YENEEA. For the CDR3, the DNA is TGTGCCAGCAGCTTAATAGGAAATGTCCTGACTTTC. This codes for CASSLIGNVLTF.

This chain joins TRBV6-5 and TRBJ1-1; 7 bases fit TRBD1. The V gene end was trimmed by 5 bases and the J gene end by 5 bases; junction bases not matched to a gene: 5. The germline V gene encodes CDR1 MNHEY and CDR2 SVGAGI. CDR3 length equals 13 residues. The CDR3 DNA follows: TGTGCCAGCAGTCAGGGGGAGAAGACTGAAGCTTTCTTT. Its translation: CASSQGEKTEAFF.

The chain uses TRBV7-9 and TRBJ1-5, with TRBD1 identical over 8 bases. Looked up from germline, CDR1 is SEHNR and CDR2 is FQNEAQ (reference sequence). V was clipped by 5 bases and J by 3 bases; unmatched bases: 15. The CDR3 contains 18 residues. The DNA for the CDR3 is TGTGCCAGCAGCGGAACCCAACAGGGGGTAGGTTACAATCAGCCCCAGCATTTT. Amino acids: CASSGTQQGVGYNQPQHF.